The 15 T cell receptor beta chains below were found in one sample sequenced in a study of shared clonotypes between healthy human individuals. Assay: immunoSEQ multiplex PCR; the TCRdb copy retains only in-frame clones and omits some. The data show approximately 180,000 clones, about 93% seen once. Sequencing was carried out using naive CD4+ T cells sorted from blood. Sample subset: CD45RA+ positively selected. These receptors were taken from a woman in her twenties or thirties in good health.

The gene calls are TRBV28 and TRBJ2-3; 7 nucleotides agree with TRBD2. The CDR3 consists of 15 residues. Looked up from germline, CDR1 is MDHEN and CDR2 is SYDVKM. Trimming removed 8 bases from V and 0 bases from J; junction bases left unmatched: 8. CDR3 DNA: TGTGCCAGCGGTGGCGGGGGAACTAGCACAGATACGCAGTATTTT. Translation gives CASGGGGTSTDTQYF.

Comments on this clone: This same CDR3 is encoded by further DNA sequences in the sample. CDR3 sequence (DNA): TGTGCCAGCAGTTCGACAGGGCTGAACGAAAAACTGTTTTTT. This encodes CASSSTGLNEKLFF. This chain joins TRBV28 and TRBJ1-4, with 7 bases lining up with TRBD1. CDR1 is MDHEN, CDR2 SYDVKM, per germline. The CDR3 consists of 14 residues. With 4 bases clipped from V and 8 bases from J, the junction kept 7 bases outside the gene matches. Full variable domain (rest looked up from reference TRBV28 and TRBJ1-4): DVKVTQSSRYLVKRTGEKVFLECVQDMDHENMFWYRQDPGLGLRLIYFSYDVKMKEKGDIPEGYSVSREKKERFSLILESASTNQTSMYLCASSSTGLNEKLFFGSGTQLSVL.

The CDR3 nucleotides are TGTGCCAGCAGTGGGCAGAATAATCAGCCCCAGCATTTT. Translated: CASSGQNNQPQHF. The chain is built from TRBV6-1 and TRBJ1-5; D remains ambiguous. CDR1 and CDR2 (germline): MNHNS, SASEGT. V was pared by 4 bases and J by 4 bases, with 8 bases between. There are 13 residues in the CDR3.

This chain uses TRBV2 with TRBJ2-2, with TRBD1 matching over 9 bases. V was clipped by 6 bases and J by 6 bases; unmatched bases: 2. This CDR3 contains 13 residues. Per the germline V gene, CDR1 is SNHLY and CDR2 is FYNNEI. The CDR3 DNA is TGTGCCAGCAGGACAGGGGGGCCCGGGGAGCTGTTTTTT. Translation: CASRTGGPGELFF. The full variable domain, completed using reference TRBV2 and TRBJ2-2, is EPEVTQTPSHQVTQMGQEVILRCVPISNHLYFYWYRQILGQKVEFLVSFYNNEISEKSEIFDDQFSVERPDGSNFTLKIRSTKLEDSAMYFCASRTGGPGELFFGEGSRLTVL.

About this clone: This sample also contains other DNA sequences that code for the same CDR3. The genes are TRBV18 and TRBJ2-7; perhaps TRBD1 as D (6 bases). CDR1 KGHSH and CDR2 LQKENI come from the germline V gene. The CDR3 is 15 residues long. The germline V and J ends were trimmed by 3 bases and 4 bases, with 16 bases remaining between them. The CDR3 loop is CASSPPGRGSYEQYF. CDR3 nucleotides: TGTGCCAGCTCACCCCCGGGCAGGGGTTCTTACGAGCAGTACTTC.

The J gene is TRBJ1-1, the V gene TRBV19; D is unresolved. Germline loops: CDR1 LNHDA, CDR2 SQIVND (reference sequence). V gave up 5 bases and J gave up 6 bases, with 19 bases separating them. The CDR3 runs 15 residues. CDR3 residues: CASSPHSEGVAEAFF. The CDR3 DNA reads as TGTGCCAGTAGTCCACACAGCGAAGGTGTTGCTGAAGCTTTCTTT.

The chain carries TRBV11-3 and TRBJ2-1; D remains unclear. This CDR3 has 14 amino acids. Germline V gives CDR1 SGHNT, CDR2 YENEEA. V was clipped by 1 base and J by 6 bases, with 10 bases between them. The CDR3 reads CASSLAGPRNEQFF. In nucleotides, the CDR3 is TGTGCCAGCAGCTTAGCAGGACCCCGCAATGAGCAGTTCTTC.

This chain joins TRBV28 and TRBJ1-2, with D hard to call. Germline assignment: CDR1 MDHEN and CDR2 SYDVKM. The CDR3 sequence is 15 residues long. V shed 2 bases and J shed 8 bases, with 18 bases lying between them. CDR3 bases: TGTGCCAGCAGTTTAAGGTTCAGGCAAGGTAGAGGCTACACCTTC. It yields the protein CASSLRFRQGRGYTF.

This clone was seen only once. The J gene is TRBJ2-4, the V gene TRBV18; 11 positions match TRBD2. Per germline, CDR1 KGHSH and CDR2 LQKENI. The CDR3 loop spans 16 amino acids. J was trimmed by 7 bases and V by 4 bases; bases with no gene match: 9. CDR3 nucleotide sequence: TGTGCCAGCTCACTAGCGGGAGGGCCATTAGGGAACATTCAGTACTTC. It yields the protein CASSLAGGPLGNIQYF.

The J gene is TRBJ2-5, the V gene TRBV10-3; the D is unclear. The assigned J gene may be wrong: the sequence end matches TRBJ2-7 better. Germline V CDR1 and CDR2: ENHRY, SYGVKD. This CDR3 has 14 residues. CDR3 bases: TGTGCCATCAGTGAGTCGCCAGGTTCCTACGAGCAGTACTTC. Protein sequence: CAISESPGSYEQYF.

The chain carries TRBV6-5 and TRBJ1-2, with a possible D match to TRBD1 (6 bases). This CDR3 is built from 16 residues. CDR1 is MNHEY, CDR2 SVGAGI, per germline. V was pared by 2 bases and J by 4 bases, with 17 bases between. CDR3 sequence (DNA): TGTGCCAGCAGTTACAACTTACAGGGATCTATCTATGGCTACACCTTC. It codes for CASSYNLQGSIYGYTF.

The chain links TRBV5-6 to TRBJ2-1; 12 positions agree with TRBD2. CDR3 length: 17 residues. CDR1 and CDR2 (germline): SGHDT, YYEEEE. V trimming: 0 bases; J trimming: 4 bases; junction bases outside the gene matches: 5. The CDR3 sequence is CASSLALAGGLYNEQFF. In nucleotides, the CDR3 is TGTGCCAGCAGCTTGGCTCTAGCGGGAGGGCTTTACAATGAGCAGTTCTTC. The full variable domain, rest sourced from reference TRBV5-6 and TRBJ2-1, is DAGVTQSPTHLIKTRGQQVTLRCSPKSGHDTVSWYQQALGQGPQFIFQYYEEEERQRGNFPDRFSGHQFPNYSSELNVNALLLGDSALYLCASSLALAGGLYNEQFFGPGTRLTVL.

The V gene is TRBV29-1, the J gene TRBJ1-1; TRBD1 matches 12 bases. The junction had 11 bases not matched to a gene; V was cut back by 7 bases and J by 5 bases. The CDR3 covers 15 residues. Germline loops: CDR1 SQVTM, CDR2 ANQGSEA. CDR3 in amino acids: CSGAGTGGADTEAFF. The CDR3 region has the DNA TGCAGCGGTGCTGGGACAGGGGGCGCAGATACTGAAGCTTTCTTT.

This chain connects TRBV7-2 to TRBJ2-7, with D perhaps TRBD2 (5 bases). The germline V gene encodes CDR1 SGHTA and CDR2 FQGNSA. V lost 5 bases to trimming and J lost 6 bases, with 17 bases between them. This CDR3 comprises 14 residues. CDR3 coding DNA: TGTGCCAGCAGCCCTTCCCCGGGGAGCGGCGAGCAGTACTTC. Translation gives CASSPSPGSGEQYF. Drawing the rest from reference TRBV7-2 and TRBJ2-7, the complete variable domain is GAGVSQSPSNKVTEKGKDVELRCDPISGHTALYWYRQSLGQGLEFLIYFQGNSAPDKSGLPSDRFSAERTGGSVSTLTIQRTQQEDSAVYLCASSPSPGSGEQYFGPGTRLTVT.

This chain's CDR3 is CASSFWRQSSNQPQHF. CDR3 bases: TGTGCCAGCAGTTTTTGGAGACAGTCTAGCAATCAGCCCCAGCATTTT. The chain is built from TRBV28 and TRBJ1-5; a possible D gene is TRBD1 (5 bases). This CDR3 is 16 amino acids long. V lost 3 bases, J lost 0 bases, and 12 bases lay in between. Germline V lookup: CDR1 MDHEN, CDR2 SYDVKM.